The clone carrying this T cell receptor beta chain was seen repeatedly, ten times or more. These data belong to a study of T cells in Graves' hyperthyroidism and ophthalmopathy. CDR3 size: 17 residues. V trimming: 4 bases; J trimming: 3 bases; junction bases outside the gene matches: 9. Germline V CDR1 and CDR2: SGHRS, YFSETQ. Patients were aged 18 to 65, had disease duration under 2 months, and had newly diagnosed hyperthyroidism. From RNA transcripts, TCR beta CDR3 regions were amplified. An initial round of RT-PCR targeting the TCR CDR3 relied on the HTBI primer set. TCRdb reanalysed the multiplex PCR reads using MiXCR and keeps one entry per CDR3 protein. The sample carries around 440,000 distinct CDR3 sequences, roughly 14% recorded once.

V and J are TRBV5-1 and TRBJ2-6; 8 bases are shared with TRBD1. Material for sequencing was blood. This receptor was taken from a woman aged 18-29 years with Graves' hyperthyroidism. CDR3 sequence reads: CASSIRDRSLGANVLTF. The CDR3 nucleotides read TGCGCCAGCAGCATCCGGGACAGGTCCCTTGGGGCCAACGTCCTGACTTTC.